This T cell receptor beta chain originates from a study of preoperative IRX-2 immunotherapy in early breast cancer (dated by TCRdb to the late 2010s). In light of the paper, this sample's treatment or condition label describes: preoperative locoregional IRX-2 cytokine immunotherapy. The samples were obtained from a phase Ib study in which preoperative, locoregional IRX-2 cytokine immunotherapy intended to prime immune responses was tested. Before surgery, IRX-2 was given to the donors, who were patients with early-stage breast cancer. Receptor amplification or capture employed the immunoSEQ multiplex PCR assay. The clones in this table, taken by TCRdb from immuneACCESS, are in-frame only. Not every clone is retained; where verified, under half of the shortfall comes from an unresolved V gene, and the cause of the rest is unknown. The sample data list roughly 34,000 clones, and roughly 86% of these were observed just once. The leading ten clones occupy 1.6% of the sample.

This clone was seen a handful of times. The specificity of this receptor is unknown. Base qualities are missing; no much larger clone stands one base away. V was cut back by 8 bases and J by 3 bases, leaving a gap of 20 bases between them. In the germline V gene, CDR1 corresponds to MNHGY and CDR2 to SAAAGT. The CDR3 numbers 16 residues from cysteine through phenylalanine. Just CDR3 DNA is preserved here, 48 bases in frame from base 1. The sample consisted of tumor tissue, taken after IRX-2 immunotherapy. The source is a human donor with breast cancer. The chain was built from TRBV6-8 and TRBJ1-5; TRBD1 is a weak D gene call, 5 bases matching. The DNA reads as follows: TGTGCCAGCGGAATTACGGGGCAGCTCGTCAATCAGCCCCAGCATTTT. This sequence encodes CASGITGQLVNQPQHF.